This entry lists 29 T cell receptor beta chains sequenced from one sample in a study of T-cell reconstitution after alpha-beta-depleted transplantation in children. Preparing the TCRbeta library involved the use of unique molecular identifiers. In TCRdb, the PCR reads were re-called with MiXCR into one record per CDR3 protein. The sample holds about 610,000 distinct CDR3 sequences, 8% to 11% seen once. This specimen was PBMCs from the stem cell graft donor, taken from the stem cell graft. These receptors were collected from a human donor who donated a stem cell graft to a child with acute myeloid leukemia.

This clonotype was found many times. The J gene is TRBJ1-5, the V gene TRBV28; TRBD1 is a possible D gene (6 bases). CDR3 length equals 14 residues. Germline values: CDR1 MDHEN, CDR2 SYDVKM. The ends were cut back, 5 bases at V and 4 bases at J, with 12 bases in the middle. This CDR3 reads CASSQGQFNQPQHF. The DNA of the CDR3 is TGTGCCAGCAGTCAAGGACAGTTTAATCAGCCCCAGCATTTT. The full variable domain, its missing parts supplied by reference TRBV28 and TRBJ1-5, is DVKVTQSSRYLVKRTGEKVFLECVQDMDHENMFWYRQDPGLGLRLIYFSYDVKMKEKGDIPEGYSVSREKKERFSLILESASTNQTSMYLCASSQGQFNQPQHFGDGTRLSIL.

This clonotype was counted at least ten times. Here the CDR3 reads CSASGQGRGPQHF. The CDR3 nucleotides are TGCAGTGCTAGTGGGCAGGGGAGAGGCCCCCAGCATTTT. The chain is built from TRBV20-1 and TRBJ1-5, with a tentative D call TRBD1 (6 bases). The V gene lost 3 bases and the J gene lost 10 bases, with 16 bases spanning the gap. Germline CDR1 is DFQATT and CDR2 is SNEGSKA (reference sequence). This CDR3 comprises 13 residues.

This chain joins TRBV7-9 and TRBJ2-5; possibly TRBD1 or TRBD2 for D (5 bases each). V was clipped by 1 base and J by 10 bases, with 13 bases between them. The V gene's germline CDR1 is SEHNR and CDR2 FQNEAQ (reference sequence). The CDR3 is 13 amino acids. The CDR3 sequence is CASSLEYRDRQYF. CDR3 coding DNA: TGTGCCAGCAGCTTAGAATACCGGGACCGCCAGTACTTC.

This chain's CDR3 is CASSPESRQETQYF. CDR3 DNA: TGTGCCAGCAGCCCAGAGAGTCGCCAAGAGACCCAGTACTTC. The chain employs TRBV7-9 and TRBJ2-5; D gene ambiguous. V gave up 5 bases and J gave up 1 base, with 11 bases separating them. Per the germline V gene, CDR1 is SEHNR and CDR2 is FQNEAQ (reference sequence). This CDR3 contains 14 residues.

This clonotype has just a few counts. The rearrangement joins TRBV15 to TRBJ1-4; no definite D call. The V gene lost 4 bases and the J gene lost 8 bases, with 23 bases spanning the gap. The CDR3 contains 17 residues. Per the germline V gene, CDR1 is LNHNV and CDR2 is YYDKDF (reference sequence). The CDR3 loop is CATSTVSPADLKEKLFF. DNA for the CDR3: TGTGCCACCAGCACCGTATCCCCTGCGGACCTGAAGGAAAAACTGTTTTTT.

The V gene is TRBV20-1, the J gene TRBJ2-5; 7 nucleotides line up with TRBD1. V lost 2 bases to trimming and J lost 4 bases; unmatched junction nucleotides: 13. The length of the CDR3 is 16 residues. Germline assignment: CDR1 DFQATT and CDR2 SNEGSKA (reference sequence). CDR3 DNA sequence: TGCAGTGCTAGACCATTGGGCAGGGGGTATGGAGAGACCCAGTACTTC. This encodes CSARPLGRGYGETQYF.

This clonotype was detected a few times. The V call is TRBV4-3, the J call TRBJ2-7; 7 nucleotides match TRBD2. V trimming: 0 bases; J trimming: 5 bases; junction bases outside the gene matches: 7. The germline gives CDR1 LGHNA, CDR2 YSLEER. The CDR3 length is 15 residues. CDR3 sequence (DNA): TGCGCCAGCAGCCAAGATTGGGCGGGAGATAACGAGCAGTACTTC. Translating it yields CASSQDWAGDNEQYF.

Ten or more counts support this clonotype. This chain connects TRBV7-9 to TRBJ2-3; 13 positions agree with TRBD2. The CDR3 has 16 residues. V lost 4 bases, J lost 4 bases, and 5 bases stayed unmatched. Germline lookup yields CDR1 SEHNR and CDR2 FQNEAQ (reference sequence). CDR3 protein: CASSSTSGRAPDTQYF. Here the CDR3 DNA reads TGTGCCAGCAGCTCAACTAGCGGGAGGGCCCCAGATACGCAGTATTTT.

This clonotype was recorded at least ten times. The CDR3 coding sequence is TGCAGTGCCAGTGGCGGTTTACTAGCGGGAGGGCGTACGTTCGAGCAGTACTTC. Its protein product is CSASGGLLAGGRTFEQYF. This chain connects TRBV20-1 to TRBJ2-7; 13 bases agree with TRBD2. Germline CDR1 and CDR2: DFQATT and SNEGSKA (reference sequence). The CDR3 contains 18 residues. J was trimmed by 6 bases and V by 6 bases; bases with no gene match: 20.

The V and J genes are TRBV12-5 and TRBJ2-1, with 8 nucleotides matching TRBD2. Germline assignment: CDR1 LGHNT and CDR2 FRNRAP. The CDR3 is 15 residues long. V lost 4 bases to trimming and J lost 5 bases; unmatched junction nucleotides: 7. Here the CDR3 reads CASGSGLAEDNEQFF. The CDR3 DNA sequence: TGTGCTAGTGGTTCTGGACTAGCTGAAGACAATGAGCAGTTCTTC.

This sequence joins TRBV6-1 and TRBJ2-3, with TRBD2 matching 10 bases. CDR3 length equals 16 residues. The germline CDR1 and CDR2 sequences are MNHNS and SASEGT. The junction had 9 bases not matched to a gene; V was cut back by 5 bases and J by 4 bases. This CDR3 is CASSPWASGSSDTQYF. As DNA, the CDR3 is TGTGCCAGCAGTCCATGGGCTAGCGGGAGTTCAGATACGCAGTATTTT.

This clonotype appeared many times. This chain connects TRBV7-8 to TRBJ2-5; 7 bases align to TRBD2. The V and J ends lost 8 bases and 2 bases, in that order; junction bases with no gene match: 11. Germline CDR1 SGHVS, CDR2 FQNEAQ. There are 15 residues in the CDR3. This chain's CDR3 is CASDPGTTIQETQYF. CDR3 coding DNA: TGTGCCAGCGATCCCGGGACTACCATACAAGAGACCCAGTACTTC.

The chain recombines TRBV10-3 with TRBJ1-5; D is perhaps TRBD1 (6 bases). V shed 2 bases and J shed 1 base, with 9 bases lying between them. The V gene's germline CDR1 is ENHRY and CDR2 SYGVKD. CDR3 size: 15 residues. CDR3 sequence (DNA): TGTGCCATCAGTGAGACAGGGTACAGCAATCAGCCCCAGCATTTT. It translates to CAISETGYSNQPQHF.

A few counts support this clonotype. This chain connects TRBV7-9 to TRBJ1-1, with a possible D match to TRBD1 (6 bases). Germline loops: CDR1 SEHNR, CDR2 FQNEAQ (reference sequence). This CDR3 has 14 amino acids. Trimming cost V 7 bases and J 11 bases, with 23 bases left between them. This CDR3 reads CASTSRGREGRAFF. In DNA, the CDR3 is TGTGCCAGCACATCCAGGGGCAGGGAAGGCCGGGCTTTCTTT.

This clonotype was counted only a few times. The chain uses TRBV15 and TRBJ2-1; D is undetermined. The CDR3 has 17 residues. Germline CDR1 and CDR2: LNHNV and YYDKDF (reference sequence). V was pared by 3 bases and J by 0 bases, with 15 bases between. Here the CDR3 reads CATSRRRGASSYNEQFF. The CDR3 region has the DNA TGTGCCACCAGCAGGAGGAGAGGCGCCAGCTCCTACAATGAGCAGTTCTTC.

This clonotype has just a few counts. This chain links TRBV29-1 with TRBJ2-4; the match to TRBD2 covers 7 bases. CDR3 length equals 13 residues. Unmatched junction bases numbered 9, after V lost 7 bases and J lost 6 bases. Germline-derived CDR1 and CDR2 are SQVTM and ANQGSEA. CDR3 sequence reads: CSANRPGGNIQYF. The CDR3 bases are TGCAGCGCGAATCGTCCGGGGGGAAACATTCAGTACTTC.

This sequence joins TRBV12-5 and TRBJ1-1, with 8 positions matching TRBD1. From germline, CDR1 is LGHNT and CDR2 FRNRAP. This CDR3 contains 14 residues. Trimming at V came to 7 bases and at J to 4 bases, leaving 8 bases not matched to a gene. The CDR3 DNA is TGTGCTAGTGCCTCAGGGGGCAGGGGCACTGAAGCTTTCTTT. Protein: CASASGGRGTEAFF.

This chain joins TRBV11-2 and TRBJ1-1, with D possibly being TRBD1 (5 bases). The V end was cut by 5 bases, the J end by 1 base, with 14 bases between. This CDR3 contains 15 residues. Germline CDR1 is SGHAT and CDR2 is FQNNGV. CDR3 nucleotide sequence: TGTGCCAGCAGCCCAAGGGGACGGTCGAACACTGAAGCTTTCTTT. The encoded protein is CASSPRGRSNTEAFF.

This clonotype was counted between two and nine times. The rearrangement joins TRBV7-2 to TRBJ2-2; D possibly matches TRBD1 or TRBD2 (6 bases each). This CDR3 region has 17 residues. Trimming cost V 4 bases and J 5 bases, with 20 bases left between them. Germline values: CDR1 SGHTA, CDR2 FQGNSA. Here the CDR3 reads CASSSLGGGARTGELFF. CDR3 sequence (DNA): TGTGCCAGCAGCTCCCTCGGGGGCGGAGCCCGAACCGGGGAGCTGTTTTTT. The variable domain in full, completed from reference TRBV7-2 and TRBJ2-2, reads GAGVSQSPSNKVTEKGKDVELRCDPISGHTALYWYRQSLGQGLEFLIYFQGNSAPDKSGLPSDRFSAERTGGSVSTLTIQRTQQEDSAVYLCASSSLGGGARTGELFFGEGSRLTVL.

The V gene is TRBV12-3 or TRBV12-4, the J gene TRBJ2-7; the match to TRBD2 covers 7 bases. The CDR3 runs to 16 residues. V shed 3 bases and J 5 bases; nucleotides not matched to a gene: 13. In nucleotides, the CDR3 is TGTGCCAGCAGTTTTGGGGGGTTAGCGGGCGTCCACGAGCAGTACTTC. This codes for CASSFGGLAGVHEQYF.

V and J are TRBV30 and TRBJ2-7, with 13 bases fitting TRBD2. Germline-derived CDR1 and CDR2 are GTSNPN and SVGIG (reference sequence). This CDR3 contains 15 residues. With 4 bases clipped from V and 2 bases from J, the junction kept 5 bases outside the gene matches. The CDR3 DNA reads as TGTGCCTGGACCCTGGGACTAGCGGGAACCTACGAGCAGTACTTC. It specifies CAWTLGLAGTYEQYF.

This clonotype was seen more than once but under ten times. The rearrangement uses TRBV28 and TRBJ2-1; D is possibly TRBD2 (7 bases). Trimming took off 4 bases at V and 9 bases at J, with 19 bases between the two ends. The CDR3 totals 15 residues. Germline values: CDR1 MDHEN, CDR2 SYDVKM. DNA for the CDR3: TGTGCCAGCAGTTCGGCCCGGAGGGGAGGGGGTGAGCAGTTCTTC. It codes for CASSSARRGGGEQFF.

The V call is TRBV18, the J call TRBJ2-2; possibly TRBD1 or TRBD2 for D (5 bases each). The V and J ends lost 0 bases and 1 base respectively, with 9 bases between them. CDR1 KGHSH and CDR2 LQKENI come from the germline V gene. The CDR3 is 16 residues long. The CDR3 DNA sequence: TGTGCCAGCTCACCACCGACGGGGCTGAACACCGGGGAGCTGTTTTTT. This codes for CASSPPTGLNTGELFF.

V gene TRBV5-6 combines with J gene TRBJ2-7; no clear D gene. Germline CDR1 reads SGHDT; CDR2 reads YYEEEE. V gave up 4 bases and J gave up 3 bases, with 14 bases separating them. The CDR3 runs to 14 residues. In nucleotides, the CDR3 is TGTGCCAGCAGCACCATACAGTACAGCTACGAGCAGTACTTC. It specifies CASSTIQYSYEQYF. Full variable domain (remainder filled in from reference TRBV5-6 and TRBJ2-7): DAGVTQSPTHLIKTRGQQVTLRCSPKSGHDTVSWYQQALGQGPQFIFQYYEEEERQRGNFPDRFSGHQFPNYSSELNVNALLLGDSALYLCASSTIQYSYEQYFGPGTRLTVT.

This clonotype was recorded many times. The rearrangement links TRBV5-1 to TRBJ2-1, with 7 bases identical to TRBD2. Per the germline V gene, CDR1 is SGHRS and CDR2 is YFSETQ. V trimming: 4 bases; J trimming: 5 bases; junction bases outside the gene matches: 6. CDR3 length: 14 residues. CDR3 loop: CASSVSSGNNEQFF. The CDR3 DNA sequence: TGCGCCAGCAGCGTCTCTAGCGGAAACAATGAGCAGTTCTTC.

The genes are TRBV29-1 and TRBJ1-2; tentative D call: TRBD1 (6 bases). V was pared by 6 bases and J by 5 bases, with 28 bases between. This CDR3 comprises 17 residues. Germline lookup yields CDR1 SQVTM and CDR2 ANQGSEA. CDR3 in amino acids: CSVLSPAERGRFYGYTF. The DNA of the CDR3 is TGCAGCGTCCTCAGTCCGGCCGAGCGGGGGCGCTTTTATGGCTACACCTTC.

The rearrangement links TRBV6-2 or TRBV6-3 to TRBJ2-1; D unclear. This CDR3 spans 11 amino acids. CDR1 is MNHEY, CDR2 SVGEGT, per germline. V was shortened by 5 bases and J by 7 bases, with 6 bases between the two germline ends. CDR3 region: CASSARNEQFF. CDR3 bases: TGTGCCAGCAGTGCGCGGAATGAGCAGTTCTTC.

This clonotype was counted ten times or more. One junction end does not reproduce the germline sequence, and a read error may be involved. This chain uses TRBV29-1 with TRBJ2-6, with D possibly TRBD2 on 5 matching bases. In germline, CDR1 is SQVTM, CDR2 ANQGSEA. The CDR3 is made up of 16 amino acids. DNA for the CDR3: TGCAGCGTTGAGCCCTTTGGAGGCTCTGGTGCCAACGTCCTGACTTTC. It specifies CSVEPFGGSGANVLTF.

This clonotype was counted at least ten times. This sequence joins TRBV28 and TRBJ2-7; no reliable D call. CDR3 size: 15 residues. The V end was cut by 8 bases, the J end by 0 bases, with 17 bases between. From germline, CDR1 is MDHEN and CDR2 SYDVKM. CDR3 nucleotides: TGTGCCAGCCGACTCCGCCTCAAAAGCTCCTACGAGCAGTACTTC. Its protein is CASRLRLKSSYEQYF.